One sample yielded the 20 T cell receptor beta chains listed below, sequenced in a study of shared clonotypes between healthy human individuals. The protocol was immunoSEQ multiplex PCR, while the TCRdb copy is restricted to in-frame clones and leaves out a portion. The sample records about 1.1 million clones, 70% to 85% being singletons. The material sequenced was memory CD4+ T cells from PBMCs. Subset indicated: CD45RA-negative fraction. These receptors were taken from a man aged 18 to 30 in good health. Some clones in this sample may be carry-over from other donors' samples.

In its sample, this clone was seen a few times. V usage is TRBV7-3 and J usage is TRBJ2-7; 7 nucleotides line up with TRBD1. Losses at the gene ends were 5 bases for V and 2 bases for J; bases not matched to a gene: 6. Germline-derived CDR1 and CDR2 are SGHTA and FQGTGA. This CDR3 has 14 residues. The CDR3 nucleotides are TGTGCCAGCAGCGAACAGGGGTCCGCCTACGAGCAGTACTTC. Amino acid sequence: CASSEQGSAYEQYF.

This sequence joins TRBV6-1 and TRBJ1-5, with D possibly TRBD1 on 5 matching bases. Trimming stripped 3 bases from V and 3 bases from J, with 12 bases between. The CDR3 sequence is 15 residues long. The germline gives CDR1 MNHNS, CDR2 SASEGT. CDR3 amino acids: CASSDLTELNQPQHF. DNA for the CDR3: TGTGCCAGCAGTGATTTGACAGAACTCAATCAGCCCCAGCATTTT.

This sequence joins TRBV6-6 and TRBJ2-2, with unresolved D. The ends were cut back, 5 bases at V and 3 bases at J, with 10 bases in the middle. Looked up from germline, CDR1 is MNHNY and CDR2 is SVGAGI (reference sequence). The CDR3 totals 14 residues. CDR3 region: CASSTGLDTGELFF. CDR3 DNA: TGTGCCAGCAGTACGGGCCTAGACACCGGGGAGCTGTTTTTT.

This clone occurred a few times. The chain employs TRBV5-4 and TRBJ1-4, with unresolved D. Deletions cut 4 bases from V and 10 bases from J, with 20 bases between. From germline, CDR1 is SGHNT and CDR2 YYREEE (reference sequence). This CDR3 spans 15 amino acids. CDR3 sequence (DNA): TGTGCCAGCAGCGCCGACATAGGCGAACCTGGAAAACTGTTTTTT. This gives the protein CASSADIGEPGKLFF.

The table lists this clone with many counts. The J gene is TRBJ2-1, the V gene TRBV10-2, with no clear D. The CDR3 runs to 12 residues. CDR1 is WSHSY and CDR2 is SAAADI in the germline V gene. The germline V and J ends were trimmed by 3 bases and 9 bases, with 9 bases remaining between them. CDR3 loop: CASSERAGEQFF. The CDR3 DNA reads as TGCGCCAGCAGTGAAAGGGCTGGTGAGCAGTTCTTC.

This rearrangement joins TRBV7-2 to TRBJ1-2; maybe TRBD1 (6 bases). Germline V lookup: CDR1 SGHTA, CDR2 FQGNSA. There are 15 residues in the CDR3. V lost 5 bases to trimming and J lost 4 bases, with 17 bases between them. The CDR3 DNA reads as TGTGCCAGCAGCCTAAATATTGGGGGCCGCTATGGCTACACCTTC. Protein product: CASSLNIGGRYGYTF.

The rearrangement uses TRBV25-1 and TRBJ2-6, with 9 bases aligning to TRBD2. V gave up 4 bases and J gave up 0 bases; unmatched junction bases: 7. This CDR3 is 18 amino acids long. Germline V gene lookup returns CDR1 MGHDK and CDR2 SYGVNS. CDR3 sequence (DNA): TGTGCCAGCAGTGCGGCTAGCGGGATCAGCTCTGGGGCCAACGTCCTGACTTTC. It specifies CASSAASGISSGANVLTF.

The chain has TRBV2 and TRBJ2-6; unclear D gene. From germline, CDR1 is SNHLY and CDR2 FYNNEI. Trimming took 11 bases from V and 0 from J, leaving 5 bases between them. This CDR3 comprises 12 residues. CDR3 amino acids: CAGRSGANVLTF. The CDR3 DNA reads TGTGCCGGGCGCTCTGGGGCCAACGTCCTGACTTTC.

This clone occurred once. The chain carries TRBV28 and TRBJ1-4, with 9 bases lining up with TRBD1. This CDR3 is built from 14 residues. The germline gives CDR1 MDHEN, CDR2 SYDVKM. V dropped 6 bases and J dropped 8; count of bases not matched to a gene: 7. Written as DNA, the CDR3 is TGTGCCAGCAGCCAGCGGACAGGGGAAGAAAAACTGTTTTTT. Its protein is CASSQRTGEEKLFF.

The chain combines TRBV7-6 with TRBJ2-5; D is unresolved. The V end lost 4 bases, the J end lost 9 bases, and 12 bases lay between the germline ends. Germline V lookup: CDR1 SGHVS, CDR2 FNYEAQ. The CDR3 length is 12 residues. CDR3 coding DNA: TGTGCCAGCAGCTCCGGATTATCGGCCCAGTACTTC. Protein product: CASSSGLSAQYF. Variable domain in full (rest from reference TRBV7-6 and TRBJ2-5): GAGVSQSPRYKVTKRGQDVALRCDPISGHVSLYWYRQALGQGPEFLTYFNYEAQQDKSGLPNDRFSAERPEGSISTLTIQRTEQRDSAMYRCASSSGLSAQYFGPGTRLLVL.

A single count supports this clone. Other nucleotide sequences from this sample produce the same CDR3. V usage is TRBV11-3 and J usage is TRBJ2-3; TRBD2 might be the D (5 bases). The CDR3 has 14 residues. With 5 bases removed from V and 2 bases from J, the gap between germline ends came to 11 bases. Germline values: CDR1 SGHNT, CDR2 YENEEA. The CDR3 reads CASSLDGNTDTQYF. The CDR3 coding sequence is TGTGCCAGCAGCCTGGACGGGAACACAGATACGCAGTATTTT.

The chain combines TRBV7-9 with TRBJ1-1; TRBD1 might be the D (6 bases). Germline V gene sequence: CDR1 SEHNR, CDR2 FQNEAQ (reference sequence). The CDR3 totals 14 residues. Trimming pared 4 bases from V and 4 bases from J, leaving 13 bases between. The CDR3 DNA reads as TGTGCCAGCAGCTACGACAGGTGGACCACTGAAGCTTTCTTT. Translating gives CASSYDRWTTEAFF.

The V and J genes are TRBV30 and TRBJ2-3; D is unresolved. The CDR3 loop spans 12 amino acids. V was clipped by 2 bases and J by 6 bases, with 9 bases between them. In germline, CDR1 is GTSNPN, CDR2 SVGIG (reference sequence). DNA for the CDR3: TGTGCCTGGAGTAGGGCACCCGATACGCAGTATTTT. Amino acid sequence: CAWSRAPDTQYF.

The gene calls are TRBV28 and TRBJ2-3; maybe TRBD1 (6 bases). The CDR3 extends over 13 amino acids. The germline V gene encodes CDR1 MDHEN and CDR2 SYDVKM. Trimming removed 7 bases from V and 9 bases from J, with 17 bases in between. CDR3 region: CASTPYSGTTQYF. CDR3 bases: TGTGCCAGCACTCCTTATTCCGGGACAACGCAGTATTTT. The full variable domain, in which reference TRBV28 and TRBJ2-3 provide the parts outside the CDR3, is DVKVTQSSRYLVKRTGEKVFLECVQDMDHENMFWYRQDPGLGLRLIYFSYDVKMKEKGDIPEGYSVSREKKERFSLILESASTNQTSMYLCASTPYSGTTQYFGPGTRLTVL.

The CDR3 DNA sequence: TGTGCCAGCAGCCGTACAAGTAGCAATCAGCCCCAGCATTTT. Amino acids: CASSRTSSNQPQHF. V gene TRBV28 combines with J gene TRBJ1-5; D is undetermined. CDR3 length equals 14 residues. From germline, CDR1 is MDHEN and CDR2 SYDVKM. The V end lost 6 bases, the J end lost 0 bases, and 9 bases lay between the germline ends.

This clone came up a few times. J is TRBJ1-5 and V is TRBV5-1, with D unclear. V was cut by 5 bases and J by 2 bases, with 14 bases left in between. CDR1 is SGHRS and CDR2 is YFSETQ in the germline V gene. The CDR3 totals 15 residues. CDR3 sequence: CASSPREGGNQPQHF. As DNA, the CDR3 is TGCGCCAGCAGTCCTAGGGAAGGCGGCAATCAGCCCCAGCATTTT.

The V gene is TRBV27, the J gene TRBJ2-3, with 7 bases fitting TRBD2. CDR3 size: 16 residues. Germline V CDR1 and CDR2: MNHEY, SMNVEV (reference sequence). Trimming took 3 bases from V and 2 from J; bases not matched to a gene: 8. CDR3 in DNA: TGTGCCAGCAGTTTTGGTGCGGGAGCCTCCACAGATACGCAGTATTTT. Translation: CASSFGAGASTDTQYF.

V usage is TRBV6-1 and J usage is TRBJ2-5; D is undetermined. Germline CDR1 is MNHNS and CDR2 is SASEGT. Trimming stripped 1 base from V and 2 bases from J, with 14 bases between. The length of the CDR3 is 16 residues. The CDR3 reads CASSEDGRRKQETQYF. The DNA for the CDR3 is TGTGCCAGCAGTGAAGATGGTCGAAGGAAACAAGAGACCCAGTACTTC.

This rearrangement joins TRBV5-4 to TRBJ1-1; 9 bases are a match to TRBD1. Per the germline V gene, CDR1 is SGHNT and CDR2 is YYREEE (reference sequence). The CDR3 loop spans 17 amino acids. Trimming took 4 bases from V and 1 from J; bases not matched to a gene: 11. CDR3 DNA sequence: TGTGCCAGCAGCCAATCTGACAGGGGGGTAGGGAACACTGAAGCTTTCTTT. The encoded protein is CASSQSDRGVGNTEAFF.

As DNA, the CDR3 is TGCGCCAGCAGCTTCCTGGTGGGGGGAAACACTGAAGCTTTCTTT. Amino acids: CASSFLVGGNTEAFF. J is TRBJ1-1 and V is TRBV5-1, with D maybe TRBD1 (5 bases). V was shortened by 2 bases and J by 2 bases, with 13 bases between the two germline ends. Germline V gene sequence: CDR1 SGHRS, CDR2 YFSETQ. The CDR3 is 15 residues long.